This T cell receptor (beta chain) derives from a study of memory CD4+ T cells and cytomegalovirus serostatus. Study in general: Of the healthy Belgian adults, nine or ten were CMV seropositive and 20 to 30 seronegative. General observations from the study: Repertoires predicted CMV serostatus with median bootstrapped AUC of roughly 0.96.

The sort gate was single viable CD3+CD4+CD8-CD45RO+ cells for memory CD4+ T cells. Data came from immunoSEQ multiplex PCR; TCRdb stores just in-frame clones and leaves some out. The table shows 25,000 or so clones, with about 75% occurring only once. With respect to this clone: The antigen is unknown.

This CDR3 has 13 residues. V was trimmed by 2 bases and J by 7 bases, leaving 10 bases between them. In germline, CDR1 is SGHDN, CDR2 FVKESK. Sequenced input: memory CD4+ T cells from blood. The chain links TRBV14 to TRBJ2-3, with D maybe TRBD2 (6 bases). The receptor comes from an adult in good health and CMV-seronegative. CDR3 DNA: TGTGCCAGCAGCCAATTAGCGGCGAATACGCAGTATTTT. It translates to CASSQLAANTQYF.